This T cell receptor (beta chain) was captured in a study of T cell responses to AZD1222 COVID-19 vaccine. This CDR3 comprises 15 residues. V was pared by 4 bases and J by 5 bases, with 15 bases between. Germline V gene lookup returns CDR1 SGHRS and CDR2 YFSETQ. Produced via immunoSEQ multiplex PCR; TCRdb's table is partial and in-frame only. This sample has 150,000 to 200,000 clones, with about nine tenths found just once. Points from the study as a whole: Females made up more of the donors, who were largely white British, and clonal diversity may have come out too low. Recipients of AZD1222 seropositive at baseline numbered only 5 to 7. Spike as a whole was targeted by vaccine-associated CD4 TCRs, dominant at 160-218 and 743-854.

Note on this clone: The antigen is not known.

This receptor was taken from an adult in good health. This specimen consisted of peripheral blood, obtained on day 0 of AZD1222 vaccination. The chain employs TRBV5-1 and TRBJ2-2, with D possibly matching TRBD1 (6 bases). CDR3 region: CASSSYQGPTGELFF. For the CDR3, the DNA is TGCGCCAGCAGCAGCTATCAGGGGCCAACCGGGGAGCTGTTTTTT.